A single sample gave rise to the 30 T cell receptor beta chains below, sequenced in a study of blood T cells in healthy people across ages. Then a second PCR, running roughly 7 to 11 cycles, was carried out with a sample-barcoded 5' primer and a J-beta primer mix. TCRdb re-analysed the 5' RACE reads in MiXCR, keeping a single row per CDR3 protein. This sample yields fewer than 1.5 million distinct CDR3 sequences, of which roughly 40% are seen a single time; 7% to 9% belongs to the top ten. Material for sequencing was blood. The receptor source for this set is a woman aged 18-30 years in good health.

The chain joins TRBV10-3 to TRBJ2-3, with 8 positions matching TRBD1. The germline CDR1 and CDR2 sequences are ENHRY and SYGVKD. The CDR3 has 15 amino acids. V shed 3 bases and J 4 bases; nucleotides not matched to a gene: 6. CDR3 protein: CAISEDRGGADTQYF. CDR3 nucleotides: TGTGCCATCAGTGAAGACAGGGGAGGTGCAGATACGCAGTATTTT.

The chain combines TRBV20-1 with TRBJ2-3; TRBD2 agrees at 8 bases. V lost 3 bases and J lost 0; bases outside the gene matches: 8. Germline CDR1 is DFQATT and CDR2 is SNEGSKA (reference sequence). The CDR3 has 16 residues. The CDR3 sequence is CSASLRLATSTDTQYF. CDR3 DNA: TGCAGTGCTAGTTTGCGACTAGCGACTAGCACAGATACGCAGTATTTT.

This clonotype occurred a few times. The CDR3 protein is CASIAVGDGYTF. CDR3 DNA: TGTGCCAGCATCGCGGTAGGGGATGGCTACACCTTC. The chain recombines TRBV6-1 with TRBJ1-2; tentatively, D is TRBD1 (5 bases). CDR3 length: 12 amino acids. V was shortened by 7 bases and J by 6 bases, with 12 bases between the two germline ends. Looked up from germline, CDR1 is MNHNS and CDR2 is SASEGT.

The rearrangement links TRBV20-1 to TRBJ2-1, with 7 positions matching TRBD2. The CDR3 length is 16 residues. Trimming at V came to 4 bases and at J to 6 bases, leaving 15 bases not matched to a gene. CDR1 DFQATT and CDR2 SNEGSKA come from the germline V gene (reference sequence). In nucleotides, the CDR3 is TGCAGTGCTACCTCTGGGGGAGGCGGGAGCCGCAATGAGCAGTTCTTC. This gives the protein CSATSGGGGSRNEQFF.

The chain is built from TRBV6-5 and TRBJ2-3; TRBD2 matches 12 bases. CDR3 length: 15 residues. V shed 7 bases, J shed 4 bases, and the junction held 6 bases outside the gene matches. Germline CDR1 reads MNHEY; CDR2 reads SVGAGI. The CDR3 loop reads CASKTSGRRADTQYF. The CDR3 nucleotides are TGTGCCAGCAAGACTAGCGGGAGACGCGCAGATACGCAGTATTTT.

J is TRBJ1-2 and V is TRBV20-1; no reliable D call. Between the trimmed V and J ends, which lost 6 bases and 5 bases, there was a span of 16 bases. The V gene's germline CDR1 is DFQATT and CDR2 SNEGSKA (reference sequence). The CDR3 is 13 residues long. CDR3 amino acids: CSAPSQVRYGYTF. CDR3 in DNA: TGCAGTGCCCCAAGCCAGGTTAGGTATGGCTACACCTTC.

This clonotype was found a few times. The chain recombines TRBV12-3 or TRBV12-4 with TRBJ2-3; tentatively, D is TRBD2 (5 bases). V shed 3 bases and J shed 5 bases, with 12 bases lying between them. CDR3 length: 14 residues. As DNA, the CDR3 is TGTGCCAGCAGTTTGGGTAGCGTGGGAGATACGCAGTATTTT. Translation gives CASSLGSVGDTQYF.

The chain has TRBV20-1 and TRBJ2-1, with TRBD1 matching over 12 bases. The better agreement between TRBJ2-7 and the DNA end casts doubt on the J call. CDR1 is DFQATT, CDR2 SNEGSKA, per germline (reference sequence). This CDR3 is 14 amino acids long. The CDR3 here is CSAGRDRGLNEQYF. CDR3 DNA sequence: TGCAGTGCGGGCCGGGACAGGGGGCTCAACGAGCAGTACTTC.

The chain recombines TRBV4-1 with TRBJ1-5; 7 bases fit TRBD1. The CDR3 is 18 amino acids. The V and J ends lost 0 bases and 0 bases, in that order; junction bases with no gene match: 8. CDR1 and CDR2 (germline): MGHRA, YSYEKL. This CDR3 reads CASSQDGTAYYSNQPQHF. The DNA of the CDR3 is TGCGCCAGCAGCCAAGATGGGACAGCCTATTATAGCAATCAGCCCCAGCATTTT.

This clonotype was seen a handful of times. V is TRBV6-6 and J is TRBJ1-2, with 10 bases matching TRBD1. The CDR3 runs 15 residues. Germline-derived CDR1 and CDR2 are MNHNY and SVGAGI (reference sequence). Trimming removed 2 bases from V and 2 bases from J; junction bases left unmatched: 2. The CDR3 region has the DNA TGTGCCAGCAGTTACCCGACAGGGGGCAACTATGGCTACACCTTC. Translating it yields CASSYPTGGNYGYTF.

The sample holds a few counts of this clonotype. The chain employs TRBV20-1 and TRBJ1-6; D is unclear. The CDR3 has 13 amino acids. The V gene lost 2 bases and the J gene lost 8 bases, with 10 bases spanning the gap. Germline loops: CDR1 DFQATT, CDR2 SNEGSKA (reference sequence). The CDR3 loop is CSARLEQDSPLHF. In DNA, the CDR3 is TGCAGTGCTAGACTGGAACAAGATTCACCCCTCCACTTT.

Details on this clonotype: A junction boundary mismatches the germline segment, possibly from a read error. The genes are TRBV7-2 and TRBJ1-2, with D possibly being TRBD1 (6 bases). The CDR3 covers 14 residues. The germline V gene encodes CDR1 SGHTA and CDR2 FQGNSA. In DNA form, the CDR3 reads TGTGCCAGCAACTTAGGGCAGGGGACCTCCGTCTACACCTTC. Its translation is CASNLGQGTSVYTF.

The J gene is TRBJ2-7, the V gene TRBV4-2; the D gene could be TRBD1 or TRBD2 (5 bases each). V was cut by 0 bases and J by 4 bases, with 13 bases left in between. Germline V gene sequence: CDR1 LGHNA, CDR2 YNFKEQ. The CDR3 spans 15 residues. For the CDR3, the DNA is TGTGCCAGCAGCCAAGATTGGGGGAATGGGTACGAGCAGTACTTC. It is translated as CASSQDWGNGYEQYF.

The chain is built from TRBV29-1 and TRBJ1-1; D remains ambiguous. Trimming removed 4 bases at V and 1 base at J, with 10 bases between. Germline values: CDR1 SQVTM, CDR2 ANQGSEA. The CDR3 runs to 13 residues. CDR3 sequence: CSVGKGGNTEAFF. The CDR3 bases are TGCAGCGTTGGTAAGGGAGGGAACACTGAAGCTTTCTTT.

This clonotype was seen a handful of times. The chain combines TRBV6-1 with TRBJ2-6; possibly TRBD2 for D (5 bases). V was trimmed by 2 bases and J by 2 bases, leaving 13 bases between them. The germline gives CDR1 MNHNS, CDR2 SASEGT. This CDR3 comprises 17 residues. CDR3 residues: CASSEKLLGAGANVLTF. DNA of the CDR3: TGTGCCAGCAGTGAAAAGTTGCTGGGAGCTGGGGCCAACGTCCTGACTTTC.

This clonotype was seen only a few times. The rearrangement joins TRBV25-1 to TRBJ2-6; tentatively, D is TRBD1 or TRBD2 (5 bases each). Germline CDR1 reads MGHDK; CDR2 reads SYGVNS. V lost 3 bases, J lost 3 bases, and 9 bases lay in between. This CDR3 is 15 amino acids long. CDR3 loop: CASSDGALGANVLTF. CDR3 DNA: TGTGCCAGCAGTGACGGGGCGCTTGGGGCCAACGTCCTGACTTTC.

This clonotype has just one count. The rearrangement uses TRBV12-5 and TRBJ2-1; 10 positions match TRBD2. The CDR3 has 14 amino acids. Germline CDR1 LGHNT, CDR2 FRNRAP. J was trimmed by 6 bases and V by 5 bases; bases with no gene match: 4. CDR3 DNA: TGTGCTAGTGGTGGTAGCGGGGGGACCAATGAGCAGTTCTTC. Protein: CASGGSGGTNEQFF. The full variable domain, with the rest looked up from reference TRBV12-5 and TRBJ2-1, is DARVTQTPRHKVTEMGQEVTMRCQPILGHNTVFWYRQTMMQGLELLAYFRNRAPLDDSGMPKDRFSAEMPDATLATLKIQPSEPRDSAVYFCASGGSGGTNEQFFGPGTRLTVL.

The chain uses TRBV29-1 and TRBJ1-1; unclear D gene. Between the trimmed V and J ends, which lost 2 bases and 10 bases, there was a span of 8 bases. Germline V lookup: CDR1 SQVTM, CDR2 ANQGSEA. This CDR3 is built from 10 residues. CDR3 nucleotide sequence: TGCAGCGTTGAATTGCGGGTAGCTTTCTTT. It codes for CSVELRVAFF.

The chain recombines TRBV6-5 with TRBJ2-7, with D possibly being TRBD2 (6 bases). Germline V lookup: CDR1 MNHEY, CDR2 SVGAGI. The CDR3 consists of 18 residues. The V and J ends lost 0 bases and 6 bases respectively, with 24 bases between them. CDR3 in amino acids: CASSYSLLMGPTSSEQYF. In DNA, the CDR3 is TGTGCCAGCAGTTACTCGTTGCTTATGGGCCCCACTAGCTCCGAGCAGTACTTC.

This clonotype was observed a handful of times. J is TRBJ1-1 and V is TRBV11-2; D is unresolved. Trimming removed 3 bases at V and 0 bases at J, with 8 bases between. The CDR3 sequence is 14 residues long. Germline CDR1 and CDR2: SGHAT and FQNNGV. CDR3 bases: TGTGCCAGCAGCTTGATGTTGGTGAACACTGAAGCTTTCTTT. Translating it yields CASSLMLVNTEAFF.

A remark on this clonotype: A far more abundant clone sits one base away, making this likely a read error. The V call is TRBV2, the J call TRBJ2-1; the D is unclear. This CDR3 is 10 amino acids long. The V gene lost 6 bases and the J gene lost 6 bases, with 3 bases spanning the gap. In germline, CDR1 is SNHLY, CDR2 FYNNEI. The CDR3 nucleotides read TGTGCCAGCAGATTCAATGAGCAGTTCTTC. As protein: CASRFNEQFF.

This sequence joins TRBV29-1 and TRBJ2-7, with D unresolved. Germline V gives CDR1 SQVTM, CDR2 ANQGSEA. The CDR3 spans 13 residues. V was pared by 4 bases and J by 2 bases, with 12 bases between. CDR3 region: CSVGGRLAYEQYF. Written as DNA, the CDR3 is TGCAGCGTTGGGGGTAGGTTGGCCTACGAGCAGTACTTC.

This clonotype was seen once. This chain connects TRBV29-1 to TRBJ2-5; tentative D call: TRBD2 (6 bases). The J call may be in error: the DNA end matches TRBJ2-1 better. Germline CDR1 SQVTM, CDR2 ANQGSEA. The CDR3 spans 15 residues. The CDR3 DNA reads TGCAGCTACGCCGGGACTTTATTCCCCCAAGAGACCCAGTTCTTC. It is translated as CSYAGTLFPQETQFF.

This clonotype has more than one count but fewer than ten. V gene TRBV25-1 combines with J gene TRBJ2-3; D is unresolved. With 0 bases removed from V and 5 bases from J, the gap between germline ends came to 6 bases. CDR1 MGHDK and CDR2 SYGVNS come from the germline V gene. The CDR3 has 13 residues. This CDR3 is CASSEYSGDTQYF. In DNA form, the CDR3 reads TGTGCCAGCAGTGAATATTCCGGAGATACGCAGTATTTT.

The genes are TRBV7-2 and TRBJ1-2; D is perhaps TRBD1 (5 bases). V lost 5 bases and J 6 bases, leaving 10 bases between the germline ends. Per the germline V gene, CDR1 is SGHTA and CDR2 is FQGNSA. CDR3 length equals 12 residues. CDR3 region: CASSADSHGYTF. DNA for the CDR3: TGTGCCAGCAGCGCCGACAGCCATGGCTACACCTTC.

This clonotype was seen more than once but under ten times. The chain couples TRBV7-9 to TRBJ1-1, with D possibly being TRBD1 (6 bases). The CDR3 loop spans 15 amino acids. From germline, CDR1 is SEHNR and CDR2 FQNEAQ (reference sequence). Deletions cut 5 bases from V and 1 base from J, with 14 bases between. CDR3 in amino acids: CASSDRDNWNTEAFF. CDR3 in DNA: TGTGCCAGCAGCGACCGGGACAACTGGAACACTGAAGCTTTCTTT.

This clonotype was detected only a few times. The gene calls are TRBV29-1 and TRBJ1-5; no reliable D call. Trimming took off 5 bases at V and 0 bases at J, with 8 bases between the two ends. Germline V gene sequence: CDR1 SQVTM, CDR2 ANQGSEA. This CDR3 comprises 13 residues. The CDR3 loop is CSVCWDSNQPQHF. The DNA of the CDR3 is TGCAGCGTTTGCTGGGATAGCAATCAGCCCCAGCATTTT. Complete variable domain (other parts from reference TRBV29-1 and TRBJ1-5): SAVISQKPSRDICQRGTSLTIQCQVDSQVTMMFWYRQQPGQSLTLIATANQGSEATYESGFVIDKFPISRPNLTFSTLTVSNMSPEDSSIYLCSVCWDSNQPQHFGDGTRLSIL.

V is TRBV20-1 and J is TRBJ2-1, with 10 bases that match TRBD1. Germline trimming cut 5 bases from V and 6 bases from J; bases unmatched to any gene: 16. The CDR3 consists of 17 residues. CDR1 and CDR2 (germline): DFQATT, SNEGSKA (reference sequence). DNA for the CDR3: TGCAGTGCTGACACTAAATCGGGACAGGGGTATGTCAATGAGCAGTTCTTC. It encodes CSADTKSGQGYVNEQFF.

A remark on this clonotype: This may be a read error: a much more frequent sequence differs by one nucleotide. V and J are TRBV25-1 and TRBJ2-1; 8 positions agree with TRBD2. The CDR3 loop spans 15 amino acids. CDR1 is MGHDK, CDR2 SYGVNS, per germline. CDR3 nucleotides: TGTGCCAGCAGTGAACCCGGGACTAGGTACAATGGGCAGTTCTTC. Its protein product is CASSEPGTRYNGQFF. Filled out from reference TRBV25-1 and TRBJ2-1, the complete variable domain reads EADIYQTPRYLVIGTGKKITLECSQTMGHDKMYWYQQDPGMELHLIHYSYGVNSTEKGDLSSESTVSRIRTEHFPLTLESARPSHTSQYLCASSEPGTRYNGQFFGPGTRLTVL.

This clonotype has more than one count but fewer than ten. The rearrangement joins TRBV27 to TRBJ2-7; D is perhaps TRBD2 (6 bases). The CDR3 has 16 amino acids. V was pared by 2 bases and J by 3 bases, with 17 bases between. Germline values: CDR1 MNHEY, CDR2 SMNVEV (reference sequence). The CDR3 bases are TGTGCCAGCAGTTTAATGGGGGTCGGGGGAGGCTACGAGCAGTACTTC. Amino acids: CASSLMGVGGGYEQYF.